Below, 27 T cell receptor beta chains from the same sample are listed, as sequenced in a study of beta chain features in type 1 diabetes. Expressed TCRB transcripts were sequenced after all isolated RNA was converted to cDNA. Here immunoSEQ multiplex PCR was the method, and the copy in TCRdb shows in-frame clones only, minus some. The data contain approximately 250,000 clones, less than 15% of them singletons. The specimen was naive CD4+ T cells from blood. All receptors derive from a woman in her forties in good health.

This clone was detected a few times. This CDR3 is also generated by other DNA sequences in the sample. J is TRBJ2-7 and V is TRBV9; 9 bases agree with TRBD2. This CDR3 spans 16 amino acids. With 0 bases clipped from V and 0 bases from J, the junction kept 4 bases outside the gene matches. Germline V gene sequence: CDR1 SGDLS, CDR2 YYNGEE. CDR3 protein: CASSVGLAGSSYEQYF. The CDR3 nucleotides are TGTGCCAGCAGCGTAGGCCTAGCGGGGAGCTCCTACGAGCAGTACTTC.

J is TRBJ2-1 and V is TRBV7-9; D may be TRBD2 (5 bases). V was trimmed by 1 base and J by 6 bases, leaving 10 bases between them. The CDR3 is 14 residues long. Germline assignment: CDR1 SEHNR and CDR2 FQNEAQ (reference sequence). The CDR3 is CASSLVLAGNEQFF. The CDR3 bases are TGTGCCAGCAGCTTAGTCCTAGCTGGCAATGAGCAGTTCTTC. The full variable domain, rest sourced from reference TRBV7-9 and TRBJ2-1, is DTGVSQNPRHKITKRGQNVTFRCDPISEHNRLYWYRQTLGQGPEFLTYFQNEAQLEKSRLLSDRFSAERPKGSFSTLEIQRTEQGDSAMYLCASSLVLAGNEQFFGPGTRLTVL.

This clone was recorded a few times. The chain recombines TRBV11-2 with TRBJ2-7, with unresolved D. Trimming removed 5 bases from V and 3 bases from J, with 8 bases in between. The CDR3 has 12 amino acids. Germline V gene data show CDR1 as SGHAT and CDR2 as FQNNGV. CDR3 amino acids: CASSASGYEQYF. CDR3 coding DNA: TGTGCCAGCAGCGCCTCGGGCTACGAGCAGTACTTC.

The chain links TRBV5-4 to TRBJ2-3; 8 nucleotides agree with TRBD2. This CDR3 region has 19 residues. Looked up from germline, CDR1 is SGHNT and CDR2 is YYREEE (reference sequence). The junction had 16 bases not matched to a gene; V was cut back by 4 bases and J by 0 bases. This chain's CDR3 is CASSRAIQRGISSTDTQYF. In DNA form, the CDR3 reads TGTGCCAGCAGCCGGGCCATCCAGCGGGGGATCTCTAGCACAGATACGCAGTATTTT.

This clone was detected a few times. J is TRBJ1-1 and V is TRBV2; a possible D gene is TRBD1 (6 bases). V gave up 8 bases and J gave up 5 bases, with 18 bases separating them. Germline V gene sequence: CDR1 SNHLY, CDR2 FYNNEI. The CDR3 spans 14 residues. The CDR3 loop is CASFDRSLGTEAFF. CDR3 bases: TGTGCCAGCTTCGACAGGAGTCTCGGGACTGAAGCTTTCTTT.

The table lists this clone with a count of one. The chain employs TRBV7-2 and TRBJ2-7; D might be TRBD1 (6 bases). The CDR3 length is 15 residues. With 1 base removed from V and 0 bases from J, the gap between germline ends came to 10 bases. Germline loops: CDR1 SGHTA, CDR2 FQGNSA. CDR3 sequence: CASSLETGFSYEQYF. CDR3 nucleotides: TGTGCCAGCAGCTTAGAGACAGGATTCTCCTACGAGCAGTACTTC.

The gene calls are TRBV6-1 and TRBJ1-5, with 10 bases identical to TRBD1. This CDR3 spans 15 amino acids. The V segment lost 5 bases and the J segment 1 base; nucleotides outside the gene matches: 2. Germline V gives CDR1 MNHNS, CDR2 SASEGT. The CDR3 DNA is TGTGCCAGCAGTCTGGACAGGGGGAGCAATCAGCCCCAGCATTTT. Translation gives CASSLDRGSNQPQHF.

V is TRBV29-1 and J is TRBJ2-7; TRBD2 agrees at 7 bases. This CDR3 has 17 amino acids. J lost 7 bases, V lost 7 bases, and 25 bases had no gene match. CDR1 and CDR2 from the germline V gene are SQVTM and ANQGSEA. CDR3: CSAVGGYPGTVSWEQYF. The CDR3 DNA reads as TGCAGCGCCGTCGGGGGGTATCCTGGGACGGTTTCGTGGGAGCAGTACTTC.

This clone appeared a few times. V and J are TRBV4-3 and TRBJ2-3; a weak D match, TRBD1 (5 bases). V shed 4 bases and J shed 0 bases, with 5 bases lying between them. The CDR3 spans 13 residues. CDR1 and CDR2 from the germline V gene are LGHNA and YSLEER. This chain's CDR3 is CASSRQSTDTQYF. The CDR3 coding sequence is TGCGCCAGCAGCCGACAGAGCACAGATACGCAGTATTTT.

This clone was recorded a few times. The chain joins TRBV11-3 to TRBJ2-1; 8 bases map to TRBD2. J gave up 7 bases and V 5 bases, and 7 bases lay outside the gene matches. CDR1 is SGHNT, CDR2 YENEEA, per germline. The CDR3 length is 14 residues. CDR3 amino acids: CASSRGTSNNEQFF. The CDR3 DNA sequence: TGTGCCAGCAGCCGCGGGACTAGTAATAATGAGCAGTTCTTC.

This clone was observed a few times. The gene calls are TRBV7-2 and TRBJ1-1; no definite D call. There are 14 residues in the CDR3. V shed 2 bases and J shed 3 bases, with 10 bases lying between them. Germline V gene lookup returns CDR1 SGHTA and CDR2 FQGNSA. The CDR3 loop reads CASSLPGWHTEAFF. CDR3 nucleotides: TGTGCCAGCAGCTTACCGGGGTGGCACACTGAAGCTTTCTTT.

This clone was counted a few times. This chain joins TRBV15 and TRBJ1-2; perhaps TRBD1 as D (6 bases). Germline CDR1 is LNHNV and CDR2 is YYDKDF (reference sequence). The CDR3 has 13 amino acids. Trimming stripped 3 bases from V and 4 bases from J, with 9 bases between. CDR3 sequence (DNA): TGTGCCACCAGCAGCCCAGGGGTCTATGGCTACACCTTC. Amino acid sequence: CATSSPGVYGYTF.

This clone was seen a few times. This chain uses TRBV9 with TRBJ2-3; the match to TRBD2 covers 8 bases. V was pared by 4 bases and J by 5 bases, with 9 bases of the junction left unmatched. The CDR3 runs to 15 residues. In germline, CDR1 is SGDLS, CDR2 YYNGEE. The CDR3 nucleotides read TGTGCCAGCAGCCCAAGAGCGGGGGTGGGAGATACGCAGTATTTT. Translating it yields CASSPRAGVGDTQYF.

This chain links TRBV5-1 with TRBJ2-5; TRBD1 is a possible D gene (6 bases). The end of the DNA is better explained by TRBJ2-7, so the J call may be wrong. The CDR3 covers 15 residues. CDR1 and CDR2 (germline): SGHRS, YFSETQ. CDR3 loop: CASSPGHVSSYEQYF. The CDR3 region has the DNA TGCGCCAGCAGCCCGGGACACGTGAGCTCCTACGAGCAGTACTTC.

The rearrangement links TRBV7-9 to TRBJ2-7; a weak D match, TRBD2 (5 bases). The CDR3 loop spans 14 amino acids. V dropped 5 bases and J dropped 6 bases, with 17 bases sitting between them. Germline V gene lookup returns CDR1 SEHNR and CDR2 FQNEAQ (reference sequence). The CDR3 region is CASSGIETRGEQYF. The DNA for the CDR3 is TGTGCCAGCAGCGGTATAGAGACCCGGGGCGAGCAGTACTTC.

This clone showed up just a few times. The chain is built from TRBV5-1 and TRBJ1-3; possible D gene TRBD1, 5 bases. The CDR3 spans 13 residues. The germline gives CDR1 SGHRS, CDR2 YFSETQ. Trimming removed 5 bases at V and 4 bases at J, with 10 bases between. The CDR3: CASRLTDGNTIYF. The CDR3 coding sequence is TGCGCCAGCAGGTTGACAGACGGAAACACCATATATTTT. Combining the CDR3 with reference TRBV5-1 and TRBJ1-3 gives the whole variable domain KAGVTQTPRYLIKTRGQQVTLSCSPISGHRSVSWYQQTPGQGLQFLFEYFSETQRNKGNFPGRFSGRQFSNSRSEMNVSTLELGDSALYLCASRLTDGNTIYFGEGSWLTVV.

This chain connects TRBV19 to TRBJ1-2; tentative D call: TRBD1 (6 bases). The germline V gene has CDR1 LNHDA and CDR2 SQIVND (reference sequence). The CDR3 runs 16 residues. V lost 8 bases and J lost 3, with 22 bases in between. CDR3 loop: CASLSGGAFEDYGYTF. CDR3 nucleotides: TGTGCCAGTCTGAGTGGGGGCGCTTTCGAGGACTATGGCTACACCTTC. Full variable domain (rest looked up from reference TRBV19 and TRBJ1-2): DGGITQSPKYLFRKEGQNVTLSCEQNLNHDAMYWYRQDPGQGLRLIYYSQIVNDFQKGDIAEGYSVSREKKESFPLTVTSAQKNPTAFYLCASLSGGAFEDYGYTFGSGTRLTVV.

V gene TRBV6-5 combines with J gene TRBJ1-6; D remains unclear. Deletions cut 0 bases from V and 8 bases from J, with 14 bases between. This CDR3 spans 16 amino acids. The germline V gene encodes CDR1 MNHEY and CDR2 SVGAGI. The CDR3 region is CASSYSIQVIDSPLHF. The CDR3 region has the DNA TGTGCCAGCAGTTACTCGATACAAGTTATCGATTCACCCCTCCACTTT.

This rearrangement joins TRBV18 to TRBJ2-1; 16 nucleotides match TRBD2. Germline V lookup: CDR1 KGHSH, CDR2 LQKENI. V trimming: 3 bases; J trimming: 9 bases; junction bases outside the gene matches: 8. CDR3 length: 17 amino acids. The CDR3 sequence is CASSPPGLAGGFVEQFF. DNA of the CDR3: TGTGCCAGCTCACCTCCGGGACTAGCGGGGGGGTTCGTTGAGCAGTTCTTC. The full variable domain, its missing parts supplied by reference TRBV18 and TRBJ2-1, is NAGVMQNPRHLVRRRGQEARLRCSPMKGHSHVYWYRQLPEEGLKFMVYLQKENIIDESGMPKERFSAEFPKEGPSILRIQQVVRGDSAAYFCASSPPGLAGGFVEQFFGPGTRLTVL.

J is TRBJ2-7 and V is TRBV4-2, with D maybe TRBD2 (5 bases). This CDR3 is built from 15 residues. Germline V gene data show CDR1 as LGHNA and CDR2 as YNFKEQ. The V and J ends lost 0 bases and 3 bases respectively, with 12 bases between them. CDR3 DNA: TGTGCCAGCAGCCAAGATAGGCAGACTATCTACGAGCAGTACTTC. Translating it yields CASSQDRQTIYEQYF.

This rearrangement joins TRBV2 to TRBJ1-2; 9 bases match TRBD1. The V segment lost 6 bases and the J segment 8 bases; nucleotides outside the gene matches: 13. CDR3 size: 15 residues. CDR1 SNHLY and CDR2 FYNNEI come from the germline V gene. The CDR3 sequence is CASRGRDRVSSGYTF. The CDR3 DNA reads as TGTGCCAGCAGGGGCCGGGACAGGGTATCGAGCGGCTACACCTTC.

This clone was observed a few times. V and J are TRBV5-1 and TRBJ1-1; no definite D call. CDR1 SGHRS and CDR2 YFSETQ come from the germline V gene. The CDR3 has 14 amino acids. V lost 6 bases, J lost 4 bases, and 16 bases lay in between. The CDR3 is CASTPEVGVTEAFF. In DNA, the CDR3 is TGCGCCAGCACGCCAGAGGTGGGAGTCACTGAAGCTTTCTTT.

There are a few counts of this clone. This chain links TRBV5-1 with TRBJ1-1, with a weak D call TRBD1 (5 bases). V lost 0 bases to trimming and J lost 5 bases, with 17 bases between them. Per the germline V gene, CDR1 is SGHRS and CDR2 is YFSETQ. CDR3 length: 16 residues. The CDR3, as DNA: TGCGCCAGCAGCTTGGCCCCCGCAGGGCTGAGAACTGAAGCTTTCTTT. This gives the protein CASSLAPAGLRTEAFF.

The gene calls are TRBV7-2 and TRBJ1-2; 8 bases align to TRBD1. J gave up 8 bases and V 1 base, and 6 bases lay outside the gene matches. The CDR3 covers 14 residues. Germline V gene sequence: CDR1 SGHTA, CDR2 FQGNSA. The CDR3 bases are TGTGCCAGCAGCTTAGTCGACAGGGGTGGGGGCTACACCTTC. Residues: CASSLVDRGGGYTF.

This clone was seen only a few times. The chain combines TRBV18 with TRBJ2-3, with a tentative D call TRBD2 (5 bases). The CDR3 runs to 14 residues. V lost 3 bases, J lost 6 bases, and 13 bases lay in between. The germline CDR1 and CDR2 sequences are KGHSH and LQKENI. This CDR3 is CASSPDTTGDTQYF. CDR3 DNA sequence: TGTGCCAGCTCACCTGATACGACGGGGGATACGCAGTATTTT.

This clone has just a few counts. The V call is TRBV6-1, the J call TRBJ2-7, with 9 nucleotides matching TRBD2. The CDR3 sequence is 15 residues long. The germline V gene has CDR1 MNHNS and CDR2 SASEGT. The J segment lost 3 bases and the V segment lost 7 bases, leaving 10 bases of the junction unmatched. The CDR3 here is CASTLKASGNYEQYF. The DNA of the CDR3 is TGTGCCAGCACCTTGAAGGCTAGCGGGAACTACGAGCAGTACTTC.

This chain uses TRBV7-9 with TRBJ1-2; tentatively, D is TRBD1 (5 bases). The CDR3 has 13 amino acids. Trimming shortened V by 2 bases and J by 6 bases, and 10 bases separated the two germline ends. CDR1 and CDR2 from the germline V gene are SEHNR and FQNEAQ (reference sequence). The DNA for the CDR3 is TGTGCCAGCAGCTTACAGGGAAACAATGGCTACACCTTC. Amino acid sequence: CASSLQGNNGYTF.